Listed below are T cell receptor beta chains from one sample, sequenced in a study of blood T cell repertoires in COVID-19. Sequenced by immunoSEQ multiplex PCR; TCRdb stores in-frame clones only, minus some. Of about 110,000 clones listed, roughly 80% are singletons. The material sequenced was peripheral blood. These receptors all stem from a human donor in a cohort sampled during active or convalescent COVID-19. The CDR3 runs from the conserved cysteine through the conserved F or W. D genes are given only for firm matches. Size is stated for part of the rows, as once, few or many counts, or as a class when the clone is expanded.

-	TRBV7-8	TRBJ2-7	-	TGTGCCAGCAGCCGAGAGCCCGGGAGTCTGGGCGAGCAGTACTTC	CASSREPGSLGEQYF
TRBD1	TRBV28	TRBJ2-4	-	TGTGCCAGCAGCCATCAGGGACAGCTAATTAAAAACATTCAGTACTTC	CASSHQGQLIKNIQYF
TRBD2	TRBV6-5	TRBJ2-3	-	TGTGCCAGCAGTCGGGGGGGGGACACAGATACGCAGTATTTT	CASSRGGDTDTQYF
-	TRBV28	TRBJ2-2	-	TGTGCCAGCACCTATAGGGCCACCGGGAGTGGGAACACCGGGGAGCTGTTTTTT	CASTYRATGSGNTGELFF
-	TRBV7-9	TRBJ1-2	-	TGTGCCAGCAGCTTAGTTTGGGGTGATCGTGGGAGTAACTATGGCTACACCTTC	CASSLVWGDRGSNYGYTF
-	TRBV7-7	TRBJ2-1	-	TGTGCTAGCAGCCCCTCCAGGGGCAGCTCCTACAATGAGCAGTTCTTC	CASSPSRGSSYNEQFF
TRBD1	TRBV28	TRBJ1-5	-	TGTGCCAGCAGTCAAGGGGGCGGCAATCAGCCCCAGCATTTT	CASSQGGGNQPQHF
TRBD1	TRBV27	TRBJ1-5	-	TGTGCCAGCAGTTCTAAAACAGGGGGCCGGGATCAGCCCCAGCATTTT	CASSSKTGGRDQPQHF
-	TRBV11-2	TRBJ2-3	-	TGTGCCAGCAGCTCAATTAGCACAGATACGCAGTATTTT	CASSSISTDTQYF
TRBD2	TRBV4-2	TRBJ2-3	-	TGTGCCAGCAGCCAAGTGGGGCTAGCGGGAGCGGACGCAGATACGCAGTATTTT	CASSQVGLAGADADTQYF
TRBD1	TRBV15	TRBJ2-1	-	TGTGCCACCAGCGGTACAGGGGTTCCGAACGGTGAGCAGTTCTTC	CATSGTGVPNGEQFF
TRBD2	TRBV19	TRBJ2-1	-	TGTGCCAGTAGTATAGACGGCAGCGGGGGGATTCGTAATGAGCAGTTCTTC	CASSIDGSGGIRNEQFF
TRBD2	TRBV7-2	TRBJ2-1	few	TGTGCCAGCAGCCTCGGGACTAGCGGGAGTAATGAGCAGTTCTTC	CASSLGTSGSNEQFF
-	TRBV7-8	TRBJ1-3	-	TGTGCCAGCAGCTTCCTGTCGGGGATAGCTGGAAACACCATATATTTT	CASSFLSGIAGNTIYF
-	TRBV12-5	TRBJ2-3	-	TGTGCTAGTGGTTTAGCCACAGATACGCAGTATTTT	CASGLATDTQYF
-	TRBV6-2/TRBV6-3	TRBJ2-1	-	TGTGCCAGCAGTTACCGGGACACCCTTTACAATGAGCAGTTCTTC	CASSYRDTLYNEQFF
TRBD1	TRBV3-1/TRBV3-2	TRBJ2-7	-	TGTGCCAGCAGCCACTGGACAGGGCTGGGAACCTACGAGCAGTACTTC	CASSHWTGLGTYEQYF
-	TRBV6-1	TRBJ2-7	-	TGTGCCAGCAGTGAGACGATGCAGGGTTACAGGGTCGAGCAGTACTTC	CASSETMQGYRVEQYF
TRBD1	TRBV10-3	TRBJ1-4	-	TGTGCCATCTTGGGGGGGGACAGGGAATCGAGCGGTGAAAAACTGTTTTTT	CAILGGDRESSGEKLFF
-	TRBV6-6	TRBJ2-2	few	TGTGCCAGCAGTTACCTCAGGGGTACTACCGGGGAGCTGTTTTTT	CASSYLRGTTGELFF
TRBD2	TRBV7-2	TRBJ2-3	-	TGTGCCAGCAGCTTAGTGGGGACTAGCGGGAGTCTACGCACAGATACGCAGTATTTT	CASSLVGTSGSLRTDTQYF
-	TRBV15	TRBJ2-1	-	TGTGCCACCAGCAGGGGAGGATCCCCTGTCTGGTACAATGAGCAGTTCTTC	CATSRGGSPVWYNEQFF